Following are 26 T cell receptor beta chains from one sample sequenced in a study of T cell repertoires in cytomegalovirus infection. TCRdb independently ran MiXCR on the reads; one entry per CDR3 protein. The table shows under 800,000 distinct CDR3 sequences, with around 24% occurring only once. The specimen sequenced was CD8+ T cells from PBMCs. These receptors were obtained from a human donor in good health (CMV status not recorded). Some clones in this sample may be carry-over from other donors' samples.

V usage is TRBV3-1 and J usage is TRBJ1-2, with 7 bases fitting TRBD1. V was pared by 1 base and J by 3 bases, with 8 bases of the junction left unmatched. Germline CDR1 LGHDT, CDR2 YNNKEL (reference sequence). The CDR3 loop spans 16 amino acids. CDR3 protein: CASSQVLARGHYGYTF. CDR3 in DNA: TGTGCCAGCAGCCAAGTATTGGCGAGGGGGCACTATGGCTACACCTTC.

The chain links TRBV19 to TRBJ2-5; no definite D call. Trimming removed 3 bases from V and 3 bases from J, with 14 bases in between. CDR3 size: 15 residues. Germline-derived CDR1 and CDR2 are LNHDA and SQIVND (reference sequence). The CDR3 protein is CASSITGVRKETQYF. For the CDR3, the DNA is TGTGCCAGTAGTATTACGGGTGTCCGGAAAGAGACCCAGTACTTC.

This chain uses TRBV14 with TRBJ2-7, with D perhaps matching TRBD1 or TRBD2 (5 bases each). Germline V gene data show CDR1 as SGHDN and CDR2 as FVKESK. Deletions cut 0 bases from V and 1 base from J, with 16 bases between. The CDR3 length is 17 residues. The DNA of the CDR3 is TGTGCCAGCAGCCAAGAATCAGGGACCCCGGGTTCCTACGAGCAGTACTTC. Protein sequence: CASSQESGTPGSYEQYF.

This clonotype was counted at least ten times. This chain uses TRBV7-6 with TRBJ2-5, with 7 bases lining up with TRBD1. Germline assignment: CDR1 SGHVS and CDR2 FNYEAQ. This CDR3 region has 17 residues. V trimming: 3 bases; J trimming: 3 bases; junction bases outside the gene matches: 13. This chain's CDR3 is CASSFRQLDRLEETQYF. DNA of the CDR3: TGTGCCAGCAGCTTTCGTCAGCTGGACAGGTTAGAAGAGACCCAGTACTTC.

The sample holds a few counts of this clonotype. The CDR3 here is CASSFRDRGLQETQYF. The CDR3 coding sequence is TGTGCCAGCAGCTTCCGGGACAGGGGACTTCAAGAGACCCAGTACTTC. The gene calls are TRBV7-9 and TRBJ2-5, with TRBD1 matching 10 bases. CDR3 length: 16 amino acids. Germline lookup yields CDR1 SEHNR and CDR2 FQNEAQ (reference sequence). The V and J ends lost 3 bases and 2 bases, in that order; junction bases with no gene match: 6.

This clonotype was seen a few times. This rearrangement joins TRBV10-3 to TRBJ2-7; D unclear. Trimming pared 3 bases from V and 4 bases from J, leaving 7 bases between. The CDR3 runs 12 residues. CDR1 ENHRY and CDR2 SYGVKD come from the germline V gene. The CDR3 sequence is CAISDPTYEQYF. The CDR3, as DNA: TGTGCCATCAGTGATCCGACATACGAGCAGTACTTC.

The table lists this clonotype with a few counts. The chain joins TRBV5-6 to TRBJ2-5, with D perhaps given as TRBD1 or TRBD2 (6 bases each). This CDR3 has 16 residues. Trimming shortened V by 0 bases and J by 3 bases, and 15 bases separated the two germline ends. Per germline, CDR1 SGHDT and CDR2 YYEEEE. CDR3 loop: CASSLVGGREKETQYF. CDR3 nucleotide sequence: TGTGCCAGCAGCTTGGTCGGGGGCAGGGAAAAAGAGACCCAGTACTTC. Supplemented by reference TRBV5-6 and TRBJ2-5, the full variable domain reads DAGVTQSPTHLIKTRGQQVTLRCSPKSGHDTVSWYQQALGQGPQFIFQYYEEEERQRGNFPDRFSGHQFPNYSSELNVNALLLGDSALYLCASSLVGGREKETQYFGPGTRLLVL.

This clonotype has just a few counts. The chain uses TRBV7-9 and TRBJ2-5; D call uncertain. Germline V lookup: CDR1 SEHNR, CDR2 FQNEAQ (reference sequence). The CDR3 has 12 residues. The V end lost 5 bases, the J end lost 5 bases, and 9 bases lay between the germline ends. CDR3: CASSPARETQYF. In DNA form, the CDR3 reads TGTGCCAGCAGCCCCGCCCGGGAGACCCAGTACTTC.

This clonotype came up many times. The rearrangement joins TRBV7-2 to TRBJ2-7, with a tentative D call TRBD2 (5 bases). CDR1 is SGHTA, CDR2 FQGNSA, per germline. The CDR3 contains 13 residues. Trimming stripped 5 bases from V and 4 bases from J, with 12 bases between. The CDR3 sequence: CASSGRGVYEQYF. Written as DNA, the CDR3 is TGTGCCAGCAGCGGCCGGGGTGTTTACGAGCAGTACTTC.

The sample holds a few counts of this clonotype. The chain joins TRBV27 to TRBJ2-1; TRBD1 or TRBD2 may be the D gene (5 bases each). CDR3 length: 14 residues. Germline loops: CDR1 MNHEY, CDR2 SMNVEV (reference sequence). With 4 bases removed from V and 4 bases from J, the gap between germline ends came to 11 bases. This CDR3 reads CASSSEGPYNEQFF. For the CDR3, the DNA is TGTGCCAGCAGTTCCGAGGGGCCTTACAATGAGCAGTTCTTC.

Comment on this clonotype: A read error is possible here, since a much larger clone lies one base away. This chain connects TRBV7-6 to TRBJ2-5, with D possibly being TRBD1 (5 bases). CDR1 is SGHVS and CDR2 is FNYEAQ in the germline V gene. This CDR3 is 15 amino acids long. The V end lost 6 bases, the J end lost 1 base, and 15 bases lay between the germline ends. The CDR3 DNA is TGTGCCAGCAGGTGGATAACAGGCCGCCAAGAGACCCAGTACTTC. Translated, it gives CASRWITGRQETQYF.

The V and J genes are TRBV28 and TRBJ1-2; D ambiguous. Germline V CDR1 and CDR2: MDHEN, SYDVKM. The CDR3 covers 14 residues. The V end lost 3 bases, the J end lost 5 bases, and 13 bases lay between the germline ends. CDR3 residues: CASSFRQIGYGYTF. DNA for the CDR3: TGTGCCAGCAGTTTCAGGCAGATCGGGTATGGCTACACCTTC.

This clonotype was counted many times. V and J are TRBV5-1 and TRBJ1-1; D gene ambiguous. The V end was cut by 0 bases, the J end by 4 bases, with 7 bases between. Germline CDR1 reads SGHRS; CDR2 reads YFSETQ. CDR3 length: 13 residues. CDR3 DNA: TGCGCCAGCAGCTTGGAAACGACCACTGAAGCTTTCTTT. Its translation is CASSLETTTEAFF.

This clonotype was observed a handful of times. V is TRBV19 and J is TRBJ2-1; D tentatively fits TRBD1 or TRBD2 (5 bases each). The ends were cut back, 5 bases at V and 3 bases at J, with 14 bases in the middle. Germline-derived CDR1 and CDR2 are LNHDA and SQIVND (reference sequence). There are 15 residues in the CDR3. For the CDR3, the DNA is TGTGCCAGTAGTGCCCGGGACCTCGGCTACAATGAGCAGTTCTTC. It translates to CASSARDLGYNEQFF.

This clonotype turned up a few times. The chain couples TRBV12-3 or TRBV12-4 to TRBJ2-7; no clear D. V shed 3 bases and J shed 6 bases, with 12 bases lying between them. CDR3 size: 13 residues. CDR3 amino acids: CASSLSPSSEQYV. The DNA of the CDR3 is TGTGCCAGCAGTTTGTCGCCTTCCAGCGAGCAGTACGTC.

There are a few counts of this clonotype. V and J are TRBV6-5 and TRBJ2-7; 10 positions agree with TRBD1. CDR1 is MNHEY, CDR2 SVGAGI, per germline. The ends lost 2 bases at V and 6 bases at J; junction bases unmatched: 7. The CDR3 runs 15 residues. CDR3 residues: CASSYGGQGSPEQYF. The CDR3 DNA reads TGTGCCAGCAGTTACGGGGGACAGGGGTCCCCCGAGCAGTACTTC.

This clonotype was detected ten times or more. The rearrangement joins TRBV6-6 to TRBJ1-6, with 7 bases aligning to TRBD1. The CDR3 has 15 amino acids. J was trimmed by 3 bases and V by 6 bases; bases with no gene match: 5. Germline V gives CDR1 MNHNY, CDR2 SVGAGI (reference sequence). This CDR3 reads CASSPGGDYNSPLHF. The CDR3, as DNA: TGTGCCAGCAGCCCAGGGGGGGACTATAATTCACCCCTCCACTTT.

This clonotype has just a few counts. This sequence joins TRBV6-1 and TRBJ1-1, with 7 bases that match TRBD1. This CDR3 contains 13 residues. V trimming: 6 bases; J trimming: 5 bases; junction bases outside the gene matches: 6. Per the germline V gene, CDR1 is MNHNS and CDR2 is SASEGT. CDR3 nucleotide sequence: TGTGCCAGCAGACAGGGGAAAGGGACTGAAGCTTTCTTT. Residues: CASRQGKGTEAFF.

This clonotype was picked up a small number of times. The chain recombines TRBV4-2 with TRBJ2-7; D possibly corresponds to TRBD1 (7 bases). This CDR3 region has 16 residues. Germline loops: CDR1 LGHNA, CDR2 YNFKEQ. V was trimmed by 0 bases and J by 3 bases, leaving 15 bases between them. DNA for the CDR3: TGTGCCAGCAGCCAAGAAACGTCAGGGGGGCGCTACGAGCAGTACTTC. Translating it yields CASSQETSGGRYEQYF.

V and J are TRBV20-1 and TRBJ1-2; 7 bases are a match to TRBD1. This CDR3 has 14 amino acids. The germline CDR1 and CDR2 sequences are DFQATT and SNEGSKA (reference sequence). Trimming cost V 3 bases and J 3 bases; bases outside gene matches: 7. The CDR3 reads CSASATGTDYGYTF. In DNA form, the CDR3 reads TGCAGTGCTAGCGCGACCGGGACAGACTATGGCTACACCTTC.

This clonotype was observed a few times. The DNA for the CDR3 is TGTGCCAGCAGCCCGCAGTTCGCACGGAATGAAAAACTGTTTTTT. This encodes CASSPQFARNEKLFF. J is TRBJ1-4 and V is TRBV7-9; no definite D call. CDR1 SEHNR and CDR2 FQNEAQ come from the germline V gene (reference sequence). The germline V and J ends were trimmed by 5 bases and 5 bases, with 15 bases remaining between them. The CDR3 runs to 15 residues.

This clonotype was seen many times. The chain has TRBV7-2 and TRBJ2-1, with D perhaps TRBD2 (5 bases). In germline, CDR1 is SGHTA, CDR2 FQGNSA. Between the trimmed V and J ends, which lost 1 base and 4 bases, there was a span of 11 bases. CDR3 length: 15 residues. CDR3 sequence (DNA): TGTGCCAGCAGCTTAGTCCGGGGTGAATACAATGAGCAGTTCTTC. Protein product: CASSLVRGEYNEQFF.

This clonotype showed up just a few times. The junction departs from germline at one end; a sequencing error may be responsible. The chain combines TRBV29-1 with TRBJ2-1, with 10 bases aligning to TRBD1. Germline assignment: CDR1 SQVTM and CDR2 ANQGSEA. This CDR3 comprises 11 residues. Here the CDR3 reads CSVEGGTGDYF. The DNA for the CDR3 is TGCAGCGTTGAAGGGGGGACAGGGGATTACTTC.

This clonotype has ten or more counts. In DNA, the CDR3 is TGTGCCAGCAGCTTAGAGCGCTTAGGCTACACCTTC. It is translated as CASSLERLGYTF. The rearrangement uses TRBV7-8 and TRBJ1-2, with no clear D. Germline CDR1 is SGHVS and CDR2 is FQNEAQ. The V end lost 1 base, the J end lost 8 bases, and 8 bases lay between the germline ends. This CDR3 is built from 12 residues.

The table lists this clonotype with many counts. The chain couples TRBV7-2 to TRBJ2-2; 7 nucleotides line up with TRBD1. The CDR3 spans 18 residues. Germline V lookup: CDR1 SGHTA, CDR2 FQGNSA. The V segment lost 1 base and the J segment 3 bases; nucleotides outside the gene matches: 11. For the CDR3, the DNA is TGTGCCAGCAGCTTAGATATCACAGGGGCCGGGTACACCGGGGAGCTGTTTTTT. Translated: CASSLDITGAGYTGELFF.

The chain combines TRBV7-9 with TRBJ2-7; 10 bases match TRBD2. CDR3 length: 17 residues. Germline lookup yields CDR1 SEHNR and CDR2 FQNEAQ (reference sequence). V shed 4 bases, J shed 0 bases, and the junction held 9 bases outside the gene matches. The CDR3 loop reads CASSSTSGLYSSYEQYF. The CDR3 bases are TGTGCCAGCAGCTCGACTAGCGGGCTGTATAGCTCCTACGAGCAGTACTTC.